This is a list of T cell receptor beta chains from one sample in a study of PD-1 blockade in classical Hodgkin lymphoma. Profiling relied on immunoSEQ multiplex PCR, and the TCRdb table lists in-frame clones only, not all of them. Here the sample spans around 90,000 clones, 78% being singletons. The source material was peripheral blood mononuclear cells (PBMCs), sampled before the fourth cycle of nivolumab. These receptors came from a human donor with classical Hodgkin lymphoma. Each CDR3 is given with its conserved first and last residue. The order of the fields is J gene, D gene, clone size, V gene, CDR3 DNA, CDR3 protein. The D gene is left open where the match is weak. Clone size is given for some rows only: seen once, a few or many times, or a class if the clone is expanded.

>TRBJ1-6|TRBD1|-|TRBV5-1
TGCGCCAGCAGCCGGACAGGGGAAGGTTCACCCCTCCACTTT
CASSRTGEGSPLHF
>TRBJ1-1|TRBD1|-|TRBV25-1
TGTGCCAGCAGTGAATCGGGCAGGGGGTACACTGAAGCTTTCTTT
CASSESGRGYTEAFF
>TRBJ1-6|-|-|TRBV7-9
TGTGCCAGCAGCTTAGCGCAGACGATCTCTTCACCCCTCCACTTT
CASSLAQTISSPLHF
>TRBJ2-7|-|-|TRBV19
TGTGCCAGTAGTCCGCGGTGGCAGGGCGACGAGCAGTACTTC
CASSPRWQGDEQYF
>TRBJ2-7|-|-|TRBV30
TGTGCCTCCGCGGTGGGACAAGGCCGTTACGAGCAGTACTTC
CASAVGQGRYEQYF
>TRBJ1-2|-|-|TRBV9
TGTGCCAGCAGCCCCGACAGAAACTATGGCTACACCTTC
CASSPDRNYGYTF
>TRBJ1-2|TRBD1|-|TRBV7-2
TGTGCCAGCAGGGAGGACAGGGCCATTCCGGGAGGCTACACCTTC
CASREDRAIPGGYTF
>TRBJ1-5|-|-|TRBV19
TGTGCCAGTAGTATAGTCGAATACCAGCCCCAGCATTTT
CASSIVEYQPQHF
>TRBJ2-1|-|-|TRBV11-3
TGTGCCAGCAGCAAAACCCAGGGTCGGAATGAGCAGTTCTTC
CASSKTQGRNEQFF
>TRBJ1-6|TRBD1|-|TRBV2
TGTGCCAGCAGTGAGGTCTCAGGGGGTTCACCCCTCCACTTT
CASSEVSGGSPLHF
>TRBJ2-2|TRBD2|-|TRBV9
TGTGCCAGCAGCGTAACAGCGGGAGGACCCCCCGGGGAGCTGTTTTTT
CASSVTAGGPPGELFF
>TRBJ2-6|-|-|TRBV5-8
TGTGCCAGCAGCCAACAGACCTCTGGGGCCAACGTCCTGACTTTC
CASSQQTSGANVLTF
>TRBJ2-5|TRBD1|-|TRBV11-2
TGTGCCAGCAGCTTAGGCGCCACAGGGGAAGAGACCCAGTACTTC
CASSLGATGEETQYF
>TRBJ2-5|-|-|TRBV7-9
TGTGCCAGCAGCCCCCACCCGGGGGAACAAGAGACCCAGTACTTC
CASSPHPGEQETQYF
>TRBJ1-1|-|-|TRBV12-5
TGTGCTAGTGGTTCGGCGGGGGGGTTCGATACTGAAGCTTTCTTT
CASGSAGGFDTEAFF
>TRBJ2-7|TRBD1|-|TRBV6-1
TGTGCCAGCCGGCGGGACAGGGCACCCTACGAGCAGTACTTC
CASRRDRAPYEQYF
>TRBJ2-2|TRBD1|-|TRBV18
TGTGCCAGCTCACCACTTCGGACAGGAACGGCCGGGGAGCTGTTTTTT
CASSPLRTGTAGELFF
>TRBJ1-6|-|once|TRBV29-1
TGCAGCGTTAATGGTCATAAGGATTCACCCCTCCACTTT
CSVNGHKDSPLHF
>TRBJ1-2|TRBD1|-|TRBV4-2
TGTGCCAGCAGCCCCCAATTACAGGGGGGCGTCTATGGCTACACCTTC
CASSPQLQGGVYGYTF
>TRBJ2-3|TRBD2|-|TRBV18
TGTGCCAGCTCACCGCGAGATGCCATCACTAGCGGGGGGGGCCCAGATACGCAGTATTTT
CASSPRDAITSGGGPDTQYF